Shown below are 30 T cell receptor beta chains from a single sample sequenced in a study of blood T cell repertoires in COVID-19. The method was immunoSEQ multiplex PCR; TCRdb's version includes in-frame clones alone and lacks a portion of them. This table holds 150,000 to 180,000 clones, under 85% found once. Sequencing was carried out using peripheral blood. The receptors here all came from a man aged 55 to 69 with COVID-19, enrolled during active disease.

Concerning this clone itself: The sample has other DNA sequences that encode this CDR3 too. The rearrangement links TRBV18 to TRBJ1-1; possibly TRBD1 for D (6 bases). The V end was cut by 1 base, the J end by 7 bases, with 13 bases between. This CDR3 is built from 14 residues. Germline CDR1 reads KGHSH; CDR2 reads LQKENI. CDR3 in DNA: TGTGCCAGCTCACCACGGCAGGGGTGGGTTGAAGCTTTCTTT. Residues: CASSPRQGWVEAFF.

Note on this clone: Other DNA sequences within the sample encode an identical CDR3. The rearrangement joins TRBV6-2 or TRBV6-3 to TRBJ1-5; D perhaps matches TRBD1 (5 bases). The germline V and J ends were trimmed by 2 bases and 3 bases, with 8 bases remaining between them. The CDR3 runs 14 residues. The V gene's germline CDR1 is MNHEY and CDR2 SVGEGT. This CDR3 reads CASSYRDYNQPQHF. CDR3 bases: TGTGCCAGCAGTTACAGGGACTACAATCAGCCCCAGCATTTT.

This clone was recorded once. The gene calls are TRBV7-8 and TRBJ1-1; maybe TRBD1 (5 bases). V was clipped by 5 bases and J by 4 bases, with 14 bases between them. This CDR3 spans 14 amino acids. CDR1 and CDR2 (germline): SGHVS, FQNEAQ. This chain's CDR3 is CASSPDRLFTEAFF. CDR3 sequence (DNA): TGTGCCAGCAGCCCCGACAGACTGTTCACTGAAGCTTTCTTT.

The V and J genes are TRBV6-1 and TRBJ2-7; tentatively, D is TRBD1 (6 bases). This CDR3 comprises 15 residues. Per germline, CDR1 MNHNS and CDR2 SASEGT. With 1 base removed from V and 2 bases from J, the gap between germline ends came to 12 bases. CDR3 amino acids: CASSEGGGVAYEQYF. The DNA for the CDR3 is TGTGCCAGCAGTGAAGGAGGGGGTGTTGCCTACGAGCAGTACTTC.

The chain links TRBV19 to TRBJ1-5, with D possibly being TRBD1 (5 bases). V lost 3 bases, J lost 1 base, and 13 bases lay in between. The CDR3 length is 16 residues. The germline gives CDR1 LNHDA, CDR2 SQIVND (reference sequence). As DNA, the CDR3 is TGTGCCAGTAGTATTCTTATTCGGGGGAGCAATCAGCCCCAGCATTTT. It is translated as CASSILIRGSNQPQHF. Together with reference TRBV19 and TRBJ1-5, the CDR3 gives the full variable domain: DGGITQSPKYLFRKEGQNVTLSCEQNLNHDAMYWYRQDPGQGLRLIYYSQIVNDFQKGDIAEGYSVSREKKESFPLTVTSAQKNPTAFYLCASSILIRGSNQPQHFGDGTRLSIL.

The chain uses TRBV27 and TRBJ2-7, with 11 bases lining up with TRBD1. The V gene's germline CDR1 is MNHEY and CDR2 SMNVEV (reference sequence). This CDR3 is built from 18 residues. The junction had 16 bases not matched to a gene; V was cut back by 2 bases and J by 7 bases. In DNA form, the CDR3 reads TGTGCCAGCAGTTTAAGGGCAACATGGACAGGGGGCCCTGAGGAGCAGTACTTC. This gives the protein CASSLRATWTGGPEEQYF.

This chain uses TRBV7-2 with TRBJ2-3; 11 bases agree with TRBD2. Germline loops: CDR1 SGHTA, CDR2 FQGNSA. CDR3 size: 17 residues. Losses at the gene ends were 3 bases for V and 6 bases for J; bases not matched to a gene: 11. In nucleotides, the CDR3 is TGTGCCAGCAGCTTCTCACATAGCGGGGGGGCCCAGGATACGCAGTATTTT. This gives the protein CASSFSHSGGAQDTQYF.

The chain couples TRBV7-2 to TRBJ2-7; 8 bases agree with TRBD1. Germline V lookup: CDR1 SGHTA, CDR2 FQGNSA. The CDR3 totals 14 residues. J lost 0 bases, V lost 3 bases, and 1 base had no gene match. The CDR3 DNA reads TGTGCCAGCAGCTTGGACAGGGCCTCCTACGAGCAGTACTTC. Its protein product is CASSLDRASYEQYF.

The rearrangement joins TRBV28 to TRBJ1-1; 7 nucleotides align to TRBD1. CDR1 MDHEN and CDR2 SYDVKM come from the germline V gene. V shed 6 bases, J shed 3 bases, and the junction held 7 bases outside the gene matches. This CDR3 region has 14 residues. CDR3 sequence: CASSLLGGYTEAFF. The CDR3 bases are TGTGCCAGCAGCCTATTAGGGGGCTACACTGAAGCTTTCTTT.

This chain uses TRBV4-1 with TRBJ1-4; 7 bases match TRBD1. Germline V gene lookup returns CDR1 MGHRA and CDR2 YSYEKL. The CDR3 runs 14 residues. J gave up 8 bases and V 4 bases, and 7 bases lay outside the gene matches. CDR3 sequence (DNA): TGCGCCAGCAGCCTACAGACAGGGTACGAAAAACTGTTTTTT. Translated: CASSLQTGYEKLFF.

This chain joins TRBV5-1 and TRBJ1-5, with D possibly matching TRBD1 (6 bases). Per germline, CDR1 SGHRS and CDR2 YFSETQ. There are 14 residues in the CDR3. Trimming cost V 2 bases and J 7 bases, with 13 bases left between them. The CDR3 loop reads CASSFTTGNQPQHF. In DNA, the CDR3 is TGCGCCAGCAGCTTTACAACAGGGAACCAGCCCCAGCATTTT.

The chain recombines TRBV7-2 with TRBJ1-3; D is unresolved. CDR3 length equals 19 residues. The germline V gene has CDR1 SGHTA and CDR2 FQGNSA. Trimming left V 0 bases short and J 0 bases short, with 18 bases between. The CDR3 region is CASSLAHGFSSSSGNTIYF. The CDR3 region has the DNA TGTGCCAGCAGCTTAGCGCACGGGTTCTCCTCAAGCTCTGGAAACACCATATATTTT.

Worth noting for this clone: An end of the junction differs from the germline gene, which may be a read error. CDR3 in amino acids: CASSYTQDNKQFF. As DNA, the CDR3 is TGCGCCAGCAGCTACACCCAGGACAATAAGCAGTTCTTC. The chain carries TRBV5-1 and TRBJ2-1, with D perhaps matching TRBD1 (5 bases). CDR1 SGHRS and CDR2 YFSETQ come from the germline V gene. There are 13 residues in the CDR3. Full variable domain (rest looked up from reference TRBV5-1 and TRBJ2-1): KAGVTQTPRYLIKTRGQQVTLSCSPISGHRSVSWYQQTPGQGLQFLFEYFSETQRNKGNFPGRFSGRQFSNSRSEMNVSTLELGDSALYLCASSYTQDNKQFFGPGTRLTVL.

This clone was counted between two and nine times. The J gene is TRBJ2-1, the V gene TRBV3-1 (or the pseudogene TRBV3-2); 9 bases are shared with TRBD1. The CDR3 totals 15 residues. In germline, CDR1 is LGHDT, CDR2 YNNKEL (reference sequence). V shed 5 bases, J shed 4 bases, and the junction held 6 bases outside the gene matches. The DNA for the CDR3 is TGTGCCAGCAGCTACCGGGACAGGGTGTACAATGAGCAGTTCTTC. Its translation is CASSYRDRVYNEQFF.

This clone was observed many times. The V call is TRBV6-2 or TRBV6-3, the J call TRBJ2-7; 10 positions agree with TRBD2. The CDR3 consists of 15 residues. Germline values: CDR1 MNHEY, CDR2 SVGEGT. The ends lost 2 bases at V and 3 bases at J; junction bases unmatched: 4. The CDR3 is CASSYVAGGFYEQYF. As DNA, the CDR3 is TGTGCCAGCAGTTACGTAGCGGGGGGATTCTACGAGCAGTACTTC.

The chain recombines TRBV7-2 with TRBJ2-1; 8 bases line up with TRBD2. J lost 7 bases, V lost 1 base, and 6 bases had no gene match. CDR1 and CDR2 from the germline V gene are SGHTA and FQGNSA. The CDR3 runs 15 residues. The CDR3 region has the DNA TGTGCCAGCAGCTTAGGTAGCGGGGCCCCTAATGAGCAGTTCTTC. Amino acid sequence: CASSLGSGAPNEQFF.

V gene TRBV6-5 combines with J gene TRBJ2-3; TRBD1 might be the D (5 bases). CDR1 is MNHEY and CDR2 is SVGAGI in the germline V gene. Trimming shortened V by 6 bases and J by 6 bases, and 19 bases separated the two germline ends. The CDR3 runs 15 residues. This CDR3 is CASSRDGQGSDTQYF. In DNA, the CDR3 is TGTGCCAGCAGCCGCGACGGGCAGGGAAGCGATACGCAGTATTTT.

Regarding this clone: The junction shows a germline mismatch at one end, possibly a read error. The chain is built from TRBV5-1 and TRBJ2-7, with D unclear. The germline CDR1 and CDR2 sequences are SGHRS and YFSETQ. The CDR3 is 12 amino acids. In nucleotides, the CDR3 is TGCGCCAGCAGCTTAAGCTCCAACGAGCAGTACTTC. Its translation is CASSLSSNEQYF.

The V gene is TRBV4-3, the J gene TRBJ1-2, with 7 nucleotides matching TRBD1. CDR1 and CDR2 (germline): LGHNA, YSLEER. V trimming: 1 base; J trimming: 4 bases; junction bases outside the gene matches: 9. There are 16 residues in the CDR3. CDR3 sequence reads: CASSQGHGGGGYGYTF. CDR3 DNA sequence: TGCGCCAGCAGCCAAGGCCACGGAGGGGGCGGCTATGGCTACACCTTC.

This chain links TRBV28 with TRBJ2-3; TRBD2 agrees at 8 bases. V lost 6 bases, J lost 1 base, and 6 bases stayed unmatched. Germline V CDR1 and CDR2: MDHEN, SYDVKM. CDR3 length: 15 amino acids. The CDR3 DNA is TGTGCCAGCAGGGCCAGCGGGGGTCGCACAGATACGCAGTATTTT. Translating it yields CASRASGGRTDTQYF.

The count of this clone is one. The rearrangement joins TRBV12-3 or TRBV12-4 to TRBJ2-7, with TRBD1 as a possible D gene (6 bases). Trimming took 3 bases from V and 7 from J, leaving 10 bases between them. The CDR3 is made up of 12 amino acids. The CDR3 loop reads CASSFIQGEQYF. CDR3 sequence (DNA): TGTGCCAGCAGTTTTATACAGGGTGAGCAGTACTTC.

The chain uses TRBV28 and TRBJ2-5; 9 bases line up with TRBD2. Germline V gives CDR1 MDHEN, CDR2 SYDVKM. The CDR3 length is 14 residues. The V segment lost 6 bases and the J segment 4 bases; nucleotides outside the gene matches: 6. The DNA for the CDR3 is TGTGCCAGCAGACCGGGACTAGCCGGAGAGACCCAGTACTTC. Its translation: CASRPGLAGETQYF.

This clone was picked up one time. The J gene is TRBJ2-2, the V gene TRBV12-5; D might be TRBD2 (5 bases). In germline, CDR1 is LGHNT, CDR2 FRNRAP. The CDR3 has 14 residues. The germline V and J ends were trimmed by 5 bases and 4 bases, with 11 bases remaining between them. The CDR3 DNA sequence: TGTGCTAGTGGTGTGGACTCGCTCACCGGGGAGCTGTTTTTT. It specifies CASGVDSLTGELFF.

This chain connects TRBV28 to TRBJ1-1; D call uncertain. Germline CDR1 reads MDHEN; CDR2 reads SYDVKM. Trimming removed 5 bases at V and 1 base at J, with 17 bases between. The CDR3 has 16 residues. The CDR3 sequence is CASSLPNRRRNTEAFF. The CDR3 region has the DNA TGTGCCAGCAGTCTTCCAAATAGAAGGAGGAACACTGAAGCTTTCTTT. Full variable domain (remainder filled in from reference TRBV28 and TRBJ1-1): DVKVTQSSRYLVKRTGEKVFLECVQDMDHENMFWYRQDPGLGLRLIYFSYDVKMKEKGDIPEGYSVSREKKERFSLILESASTNQTSMYLCASSLPNRRRNTEAFFGQGTRLTVV.

This clone was picked up a small number of times. The J gene is TRBJ2-7, the V gene TRBV6-2 or TRBV6-3; TRBD1 matches at 7 bases. This CDR3 spans 17 amino acids. Germline CDR1 and CDR2: MNHEY and SVGEGT. J was trimmed by 4 bases and V by 6 bases; bases with no gene match: 18. The CDR3 DNA reads TGTGCCAGCAGCCTATCGAGGGGGACAGCTAACCATTACGAGCAGTACTTC. It specifies CASSLSRGTANHYEQYF.

This chain uses TRBV4-3 with TRBJ1-4, with a weak D call TRBD1 (6 bases). V dropped 3 bases and J dropped 7 bases, with 15 bases sitting between them. Germline values: CDR1 LGHNA, CDR2 YSLEER. CDR3 length: 15 residues. DNA of the CDR3: TGCGCCAGCAGCCAGTCACAGGGTTTAGGTGAAAAACTGTTTTTT. Translation gives CASSQSQGLGEKLFF.

The chain employs TRBV30 and TRBJ2-5, with 7 bases aligning to TRBD2. V shed 5 bases and J 4 bases; nucleotides not matched to a gene: 4. Looked up from germline, CDR1 is GTSNPN and CDR2 is SVGIG (reference sequence). The CDR3 has 12 residues. CDR3 DNA sequence: TGTGCCTGGGGACTAGTGAGAGAGACCCAGTACTTC. It is translated as CAWGLVRETQYF.

The rearrangement joins TRBV18 to TRBJ2-7; 7 bases agree with TRBD2. The CDR3 is made up of 16 amino acids. In germline, CDR1 is KGHSH, CDR2 LQKENI. V lost 0 bases and J lost 3; bases outside the gene matches: 8. The CDR3 sequence is CASSPPRPSGHYEQYF. The CDR3 nucleotides are TGTGCCAGCTCACCACCCCGGCCTAGCGGCCACTACGAGCAGTACTTC.

The count of this clone is one. The chain is built from TRBV18 and TRBJ1-6; no reliable D call. Germline CDR1 is KGHSH and CDR2 is LQKENI. The ends were cut back, 6 bases at V and 8 bases at J, with 8 bases in the middle. The CDR3 spans 12 residues. CDR3 sequence (DNA): TGTGCCAGCTCCCACATGGATTCACCCCTCCACTTT. Amino acid sequence: CASSHMDSPLHF.

The genes are TRBV6-6 and TRBJ1-1; D unresolved. CDR3 size: 14 residues. The ends were cut back, 5 bases at V and 4 bases at J, with 14 bases in the middle. From germline, CDR1 is MNHNY and CDR2 SVGAGI (reference sequence). CDR3 region: CASSMTAVATEAFF. DNA of the CDR3: TGTGCCAGCAGTATGACCGCGGTGGCCACTGAAGCTTTCTTT.